The 8 T cell receptor beta chains reported below all come from one sample, sequenced in a study of cytomegalovirus exposure and HLA in healthy donors. Researchers ran the PCR with 60 Vbeta and 13 Jbeta primers. The method was immunoSEQ multiplex PCR; TCRdb's version includes in-frame clones alone and lacks a portion of them. The sample lists about 270,000 clones; about 66% were seen once. The sample comprised PBMCs. These TCRs come from a female donor in good health and CMV-seronegative.

The chain couples TRBV6-6 to TRBJ2-1; a possible D gene is TRBD1 (5 bases). The germline CDR1 and CDR2 sequences are MNHNY and SVGAGI (reference sequence). The CDR3 has 16 residues. Trimming cost V 2 bases and J 0 bases, with 11 bases left between them. The CDR3 DNA is TGTGCCAGCAGTTACCCTAGAAGGGGCTCCTACAATGAGCAGTTCTTC. Translated, it gives CASSYPRRGSYNEQFF.

The V gene is TRBV5-5, the J gene TRBJ1-5, with TRBD1 identical over 9 bases. Trimming cost V 3 bases and J 6 bases; bases outside gene matches: 10. This CDR3 contains 16 residues. Germline V gives CDR1 SGHKS, CDR2 YYEKEE (reference sequence). CDR3 region: CASSYGGQGGSQPQHF. CDR3 DNA: TGTGCCAGCAGCTACGGGGGACAGGGCGGGAGTCAGCCCCAGCATTTT.

The chain combines TRBV5-6 with TRBJ2-7; TRBD2 matches at 7 bases. Germline lookup yields CDR1 SGHDT and CDR2 YYEEEE. J lost 2 bases, V lost 0 bases, and 2 bases had no gene match. The CDR3 totals 14 residues. CDR3 DNA sequence: TGTGCCAGCAGCTTGGGGGGGGGACCCTACGAGCAGTACTTC. It codes for CASSLGGGPYEQYF.

The chain recombines TRBV19 with TRBJ1-2; D unclear. V lost 3 bases and J 3 bases, leaving 8 bases between the germline ends. This CDR3 is 13 amino acids long. Germline-derived CDR1 and CDR2 are LNHDA and SQIVND (reference sequence). As DNA, the CDR3 is TGTGCCAGTAGTATCTCTAGGTACTATGGCTACACCTTC. Amino acid sequence: CASSISRYYGYTF.

This chain connects TRBV19 to TRBJ2-7; 12 bases match TRBD2. The germline CDR1 and CDR2 sequences are LNHDA and SQIVND (reference sequence). This CDR3 comprises 17 residues. The V segment lost 3 bases and the J segment 3 bases; nucleotides outside the gene matches: 9. The DNA of the CDR3 is TGTGCCAGTAGTATGGGTAGACTAGCGGGAGAACGCTACGAGCAGTACTTC. Translation: CASSMGRLAGERYEQYF.

The J gene is TRBJ2-1, the V gene TRBV9; 7 nucleotides agree with TRBD2. V dropped 5 bases and J dropped 0; count of bases not matched to a gene: 8. The germline CDR1 and CDR2 sequences are SGDLS and YYNGEE. The CDR3 extends over 16 amino acids. CDR3 loop: CASSDRLAVSYNEQFF. The CDR3 DNA reads TGTGCCAGCAGTGATCGTCTAGCGGTCTCCTACAATGAGCAGTTCTTC.

The chain couples TRBV6-5 to TRBJ1-1; no reliable D call. CDR3 length equals 14 residues. Between the trimmed V and J ends, which lost 5 bases and 3 bases, there was a span of 13 bases. Germline values: CDR1 MNHEY, CDR2 SVGAGI. The CDR3 DNA follows: TGTGCCAGCAGTACCATGACACCGGACACTGAAGCTTTCTTT. Translated: CASSTMTPDTEAFF.

The genes are TRBV27 and TRBJ1-4; D uncertain. CDR1 and CDR2 from the germline V gene are MNHEY and SMNVEV (reference sequence). This CDR3 has 15 amino acids. Trimming stripped 6 bases from V and 0 bases from J, with 11 bases between. The CDR3 DNA follows: TGTGCCAGCAGCTCCGGGGATGCAACTAATGAAAAACTGTTTTTT. This sequence encodes CASSSGDATNEKLFF.